Presented here are 32 T cell receptor beta chains from one specimen sequenced in a study of shared clonotypes between healthy human individuals. The naive CD8 fraction comprised CD45RO-negative cells positively selected for CCR7 and excluded terminally differentiated effector memory CD45RA+ cells. The table came from immunoSEQ multiplex PCR; TCRdb's copy has only in-frame clones and leaves some out. The table includes about 2,100,000 clones, about 92% detected once. Sequences were obtained from naive CD8+ T cells from PBMCs. These receptors all stem from a man aged 18 to 30 in good health. Some clones in this sample may be carry-over from other donors' samples.

The chain has TRBV27 and TRBJ2-1; D gene ambiguous. In germline, CDR1 is MNHEY, CDR2 SMNVEV (reference sequence). This CDR3 is built from 15 residues. V was cut by 6 bases and J by 0 bases, with 12 bases left in between. The CDR3 sequence: CASRTRTGSYNEQFF. CDR3 nucleotide sequence: TGTGCCAGCAGGACCCGAACGGGCTCCTACAATGAGCAGTTCTTC.

V gene TRBV7-8 combines with J gene TRBJ2-7; D unclear. The CDR3 is 15 amino acids. Deletions cut 5 bases from V and 4 bases from J, with 18 bases between. Germline V gene data show CDR1 as SGHVS and CDR2 as FQNEAQ. CDR3 amino acids: CASSLKVWDRYEQYF. CDR3 coding DNA: TGTGCCAGCAGCCTAAAGGTATGGGATCGGTACGAGCAGTACTTC.

The chain uses TRBV19 and TRBJ1-1; 9 bases fit TRBD1. The CDR3 totals 15 residues. Germline assignment: CDR1 LNHDA and CDR2 SQIVND (reference sequence). V lost 5 bases and J lost 2; bases outside the gene matches: 6. The CDR3 DNA sequence: TGTGCCAGTAGTCCCTACACAGGGGGCAACACTGAAGCTTTCTTT. Amino acid sequence: CASSPYTGGNTEAFF. Together with reference TRBV19 and TRBJ1-1, the CDR3 gives the full variable domain: DGGITQSPKYLFRKEGQNVTLSCEQNLNHDAMYWYRQDPGQGLRLIYYSQIVNDFQKGDIAEGYSVSREKKESFPLTVTSAQKNPTAFYLCASSPYTGGNTEAFFGQGTRLTVV.

CDR3 in DNA: TGTGCCTGGAGTGCACTAGCGGGAGGGCCAACAGATACGCAGTATTTT. Its translation: CAWSALAGGPTDTQYF. The genes are TRBV30 and TRBJ2-3; 13 bases align to TRBD2. This CDR3 spans 16 amino acids. V lost 1 base to trimming and J lost 3 bases; unmatched junction nucleotides: 4. Per germline, CDR1 GTSNPN and CDR2 SVGIG (reference sequence).

This clone has just one count. This chain's CDR3 is CASSLRTGTMTDTQYF. In nucleotides, the CDR3 is TGTGCCAGCAGCCTCAGGACAGGGACGATGACAGATACGCAGTATTTT. This chain uses TRBV9 with TRBJ2-3; TRBD1 agrees at 8 bases. The CDR3 length is 16 residues. Per germline, CDR1 SGDLS and CDR2 YYNGEE. Germline trimming cut 4 bases from V and 3 bases from J; bases unmatched to any gene: 10.

The gene calls are TRBV7-8 and TRBJ1-1; D remains ambiguous. Germline V CDR1 and CDR2: SGHVS, FQNEAQ. The CDR3 contains 17 residues. V lost 1 base, J lost 5 bases, and 20 bases lay in between. CDR3 coding DNA: TGTGCCAGCAGCTTAGGGATTGGCTTCTCCGGCGTTACTGAAGCTTTCTTT. Protein product: CASSLGIGFSGVTEAFF.

The V gene is TRBV9, the J gene TRBJ2-2; D remains ambiguous. Per the germline V gene, CDR1 is SGDLS and CDR2 is YYNGEE. V was pared by 1 base and J by 0 bases, with 7 bases between. The CDR3 runs 15 residues. The CDR3 DNA reads as TGTGCCAGCAGCGTAAAACCGACGAACACCGGGGAGCTGTTTTTT. Translation: CASSVKPTNTGELFF.

V and J are TRBV5-1 and TRBJ1-2; D is uncertain. CDR1 is SGHRS, CDR2 YFSETQ, per germline. The CDR3 runs 18 residues. V shed 6 bases and J shed 0 bases, with 24 bases lying between them. CDR3 residues: CASILHPADGISNYGYTF. CDR3 nucleotide sequence: TGCGCCAGCATCCTTCACCCCGCCGACGGAATTTCTAACTATGGCTACACCTTC.

With respect to this clone: At the DNA level, this CDR3 is encoded by other sequences in the same sample as well. This chain uses TRBV10-3 with TRBJ2-7, with 7 bases lining up with TRBD1. CDR3 size: 13 residues. Germline V CDR1 and CDR2: ENHRY, SYGVKD. V shed 6 bases, J shed 4 bases, and the junction held 6 bases outside the gene matches. For the CDR3, the DNA is TGTGCCATCAGGCCCGGGACAGAATACGAGCAGTACTTC. This encodes CAIRPGTEYEQYF.

CDR3 in amino acids: CASSQKSHGASDTQYF. In nucleotides, the CDR3 is TGCGCCAGCAGCCAAAAGAGTCATGGGGCGTCAGATACGCAGTATTTT. This sequence joins TRBV4-1 and TRBJ2-3; D possibly corresponds to TRBD1 (5 bases). Germline lookup yields CDR1 MGHRA and CDR2 YSYEKL. The CDR3 has 16 residues. Trimming took 2 bases from V and 4 from J, leaving 16 bases between them.

The chain uses TRBV4-3 and TRBJ1-1, with 8 nucleotides matching TRBD1. CDR3 size: 18 residues. Germline CDR1 LGHNA, CDR2 YSLEER. Trimming at V came to 8 bases and at J to 1 base, leaving 18 bases not matched to a gene. In DNA form, the CDR3 reads TGCGCCAGCTCCCCTTACAGGGGGGTTTTTTCGGGGAACACTGAAGCTTTCTTT. This sequence encodes CASSPYRGVFSGNTEAFF.

The gene calls are TRBV4-3 and TRBJ2-1, with D perhaps TRBD1 (6 bases). With 0 bases removed from V and 3 bases from J, the gap between germline ends came to 12 bases. The CDR3 contains 16 residues. Germline V lookup: CDR1 LGHNA, CDR2 YSLEER. CDR3 DNA: TGCGCCAGCAGCCAAGACCTCCAGGGGTACTACAATGAGCAGTTCTTC. It translates to CASSQDLQGYYNEQFF.

The chain links TRBV29-1 to TRBJ2-6; weak D call: TRBD1 (7 bases). V lost 4 bases to trimming and J lost 4 bases, with 17 bases between them. Germline lookup yields CDR1 SQVTM and CDR2 ANQGSEA. The CDR3 is made up of 16 amino acids. Here the CDR3 reads CSVVVGGGNGANVLTF. The CDR3 DNA sequence: TGCAGCGTTGTGGTAGGAGGGGGCAACGGGGCCAACGTCCTGACTTTC.

The chain recombines TRBV11-2 with TRBJ2-7; D remains unclear. The CDR3 totals 14 residues. CDR1 is SGHAT and CDR2 is FQNNGV in the germline V gene. V lost 3 bases, J lost 8 bases, and 17 bases lay in between. DNA of the CDR3: TGTGCCAGCAGCTTCCCCCCAGACCCTAGTCAGCAGTACTTC. Translation gives CASSFPPDPSQQYF. The whole variable domain, filled in from reference TRBV11-2 and TRBJ2-7, reads EAGVAQSPRYKIIEKRQSVAFWCNPISGHATLYWYQQILGQGPKLLIQFQNNGVVDDSQLPKDRFSAERLKGVDSTLKIQPAKLEDSAVYLCASSFPPDPSQQYFGPGTRLTVT.

The V gene is TRBV4-1, the J gene TRBJ2-7; a weak D match, TRBD1 (6 bases). The CDR3 consists of 14 residues. V was clipped by 3 bases and J by 3 bases, with 12 bases between them. Germline V gene lookup returns CDR1 MGHRA and CDR2 YSYEKL. CDR3 in DNA: TGCGCCAGCAGCCAGGCTCAGGGGCTCTACGAGCAGTACTTC. This codes for CASSQAQGLYEQYF.

The J gene is TRBJ1-1, the V gene TRBV6-1; D is ambiguous. The ends were cut back, 3 bases at V and 7 bases at J, with 15 bases in the middle. The CDR3 sequence is 14 residues long. Germline CDR1 reads MNHNS; CDR2 reads SASEGT. The CDR3 protein is CASSDRGIGFEAFF. CDR3 nucleotide sequence: TGTGCCAGCAGTGACCGCGGCATCGGCTTTGAAGCTTTCTTT.

The chain recombines TRBV5-1 with TRBJ2-1; TRBD1 or TRBD2 may be the D gene (5 bases each). Germline V gene sequence: CDR1 SGHRS, CDR2 YFSETQ. The germline V and J ends were trimmed by 3 bases and 6 bases, with 10 bases remaining between them. This CDR3 has 13 amino acids. Here the CDR3 reads CASSWGSRNEQFF. The CDR3 DNA reads as TGCGCCAGCAGCTGGGGGAGCCGCAATGAGCAGTTCTTC.

The CDR3 DNA reads as TGTGCCAGCAGCTGGGGGGACCAGGATCAAAACATTCAGTACTTC. Translating gives CASSWGDQDQNIQYF. The genes are TRBV5-4 and TRBJ2-4, with D possibly matching TRBD2 (6 bases). The V end lost 3 bases, the J end lost 5 bases, and 15 bases lay between the germline ends. Germline assignment: CDR1 SGHNT and CDR2 YYREEE (reference sequence). The CDR3 contains 15 residues. Drawing the rest from reference TRBV5-4 and TRBJ2-4, the complete variable domain is ETGVTQSPTHLIKTRGQQVTLRCSSQSGHNTVSWYQQALGQGPQFIFQYYREEENGRGNFPPRFSGLQFPNYSSELNVNALELDDSALYLCASSWGDQDQNIQYFGAGTRLSVL.

The chain is built from TRBV4-2 and TRBJ2-7, with TRBD1 matching over 7 bases. The junction had 16 bases not matched to a gene; V was cut back by 0 bases and J by 2 bases. Germline V gives CDR1 LGHNA, CDR2 YNFKEQ. The CDR3 spans 19 residues. The CDR3 bases are TGTGCCAGCAGCCAAGAATTGAGGTCTAGGGGGCCATCCCCCTACGAGCAGTACTTC. It encodes CASSQELRSRGPSPYEQYF.

Turning to this clone: Other DNA sequences in this sample translate to the same CDR3. The CDR3 sequence is CASSLSSSNQPQHF. CDR3 nucleotide sequence: TGTGCCAGCAGTTTATCGTCTAGCAATCAGCCCCAGCATTTT. V gene TRBV27 combines with J gene TRBJ1-5; no clear D. V lost 0 bases and J lost 0, with 3 bases in between. This CDR3 is 14 amino acids long. Germline V gene data show CDR1 as MNHEY and CDR2 as SMNVEV (reference sequence).

Worth noting for this clone: The junction departs from germline at one end; a sequencing error may be responsible. V gene TRBV7-2 combines with J gene TRBJ1-1; unclear D gene. CDR1 is SGHTA and CDR2 is FQGNSA in the germline V gene. The CDR3 loop spans 12 amino acids. As DNA, the CDR3 is TGTGCCAGCAGCTTCGTCCCCCGAAAGATTCTCTTT. This codes for CASSFVPRKILF. Variable domain in full (rest from reference TRBV7-2 and TRBJ1-1): GAGVSQSPSNKVTEKGKDVELRCDPISGHTALYWYRQSLGQGLEFLIYFQGNSAPDKSGLPSDRFSAERTGGSVSTLTIQRTQQEDSAVYLCASSFVPRKILFGQGTRLTVV.

The chain couples TRBV21-1 to TRBJ2-1; no check of the table's D call, TRBD2, against the DNA was made. TRBV21-1 is a known pseudogene. CDR3 length: 16 residues. CDR3 protein: CASTILPGGSYNEQFF. The CDR3 DNA reads as TGTGCCAGCACCATACTTCCGGGAGGTTCCTACAATGAGCAGTTCTTC.

The chain recombines TRBV6-5 with TRBJ1-1; 10 nucleotides match TRBD1. Per germline, CDR1 MNHEY and CDR2 SVGAGI. The V segment lost 6 bases and the J segment 5 bases; nucleotides outside the gene matches: 3. The CDR3 is 13 residues long. CDR3 protein: CASRRGQGTEAFF. The DNA for the CDR3 is TGTGCCAGCAGGCGGGGACAGGGGACTGAAGCTTTCTTT.

The chain joins TRBV11-1 to TRBJ2-5; TRBD1 agrees at 7 bases. The CDR3 extends over 14 amino acids. V lost 2 bases, J lost 1 base, and 1 base stayed unmatched. Germline values: CDR1 SGHAT, CDR2 FQDESV (reference sequence). CDR3 loop: CASSLTGAQETQYF. The CDR3 nucleotides are TGTGCCAGCAGCTTAACAGGGGCCCAAGAGACCCAGTACTTC. Full variable domain (remainder filled in from reference TRBV11-1 and TRBJ2-5): EAEVAQSPRYKITEKSQAVAFWCDPISGHATLYWYRQILGQGPELLVQFQDESVVDDSQLPKDRFSAERLKGVDSTLKIQPAELGDSAMYLCASSLTGAQETQYFGPGTRLLVL.

The rearrangement joins TRBV18 to TRBJ2-1, with 9 positions matching TRBD2. The CDR3 runs to 16 residues. With V trimmed by 2 bases and J by 7 bases, 9 bases remained unmatched. CDR1 is KGHSH and CDR2 is LQKENI in the germline V gene. The CDR3 DNA reads as TGTGCCAGCTCACCAGCGGGAGGGCCGTCAGTGAATGAGCAGTTCTTC. It yields the protein CASSPAGGPSVNEQFF.

V gene TRBV19 combines with J gene TRBJ2-7, with D possibly matching TRBD2 (6 bases). This CDR3 comprises 16 residues. V was clipped by 10 bases and J by 2 bases, with 24 bases between them. Looked up from germline, CDR1 is LNHDA and CDR2 is SQIVND (reference sequence). CDR3 loop: CATARRDSEYPYEQYF. DNA of the CDR3: TGTGCCACAGCCAGGCGGGACTCCGAATACCCCTACGAGCAGTACTTC.

Points on this clone: This same CDR3 is encoded by further DNA sequences in the sample. The CDR3 bases are TGCGCCAGCAGCCAAGATCGGGGGGTCTATGGCTACACCTTC. Translating it yields CASSQDRGVYGYTF. V and J are TRBV4-1 and TRBJ1-2, with D tentatively TRBD1 (5 bases). Germline CDR1 reads MGHRA; CDR2 reads YSYEKL. This CDR3 spans 14 amino acids. V gave up 0 bases and J gave up 4 bases, with 9 bases separating them.

This clone was observed a handful of times. In the same sample, other DNA sequences code for this CDR3. The chain's CDR3 is CASSPGTGYEQYF. CDR3 in DNA: TGTGCCAGCAGTCCCGGGACAGGCTACGAGCAGTACTTC. The rearrangement joins TRBV28 to TRBJ2-7; 8 positions agree with TRBD1. V lost 5 bases and J lost 3; bases outside the gene matches: 3. CDR3 length: 13 residues. Germline lookup yields CDR1 MDHEN and CDR2 SYDVKM.

V is TRBV27 and J is TRBJ2-1; 12 nucleotides line up with TRBD2. CDR1 is MNHEY, CDR2 SMNVEV, per germline (reference sequence). V dropped 1 base and J dropped 10; count of bases not matched to a gene: 5. This CDR3 has 15 amino acids. CDR3 loop: CASSLFILAGGEQFF. CDR3 nucleotides: TGTGCCAGCAGTTTATTTATCCTAGCGGGAGGGGAGCAGTTCTTC.

The rearrangement uses TRBV30 and TRBJ2-7; TRBD1 might be the D (5 bases). Trimming cost V 4 bases and J 2 bases, with 12 bases left between them. The CDR3 is 13 amino acids. Germline lookup yields CDR1 GTSNPN and CDR2 SVGIG (reference sequence). Here the CDR3 DNA reads TGTGCCTGGAACCAGGGATCCCCCTACGAGCAGTACTTC. Translation gives CAWNQGSPYEQYF.

The chain combines TRBV6-5 with TRBJ2-5; the D gene is possibly TRBD2 (5 bases). Looked up from germline, CDR1 is MNHEY and CDR2 is SVGAGI. The V gene lost 7 bases and the J gene lost 3 bases, with 9 bases spanning the gap. The length of the CDR3 is 12 residues. CDR3 coding DNA: TGTGCCAGCAAAGAGGGAAAAGAGACCCAGTACTTC. Translating gives CASKEGKETQYF.

The rearrangement uses TRBV7-9 and TRBJ2-5; tentatively, D is TRBD1 (6 bases). This CDR3 is 16 amino acids long. Germline CDR1 SEHNR, CDR2 FQNEAQ (reference sequence). V was trimmed by 5 bases and J by 2 bases, leaving 18 bases between them. CDR3 in DNA: TGTGCCAGCAGCACTCAGGGTAGGGGGTCACAAGAGACCCAGTACTTC. Its protein is CASSTQGRGSQETQYF.